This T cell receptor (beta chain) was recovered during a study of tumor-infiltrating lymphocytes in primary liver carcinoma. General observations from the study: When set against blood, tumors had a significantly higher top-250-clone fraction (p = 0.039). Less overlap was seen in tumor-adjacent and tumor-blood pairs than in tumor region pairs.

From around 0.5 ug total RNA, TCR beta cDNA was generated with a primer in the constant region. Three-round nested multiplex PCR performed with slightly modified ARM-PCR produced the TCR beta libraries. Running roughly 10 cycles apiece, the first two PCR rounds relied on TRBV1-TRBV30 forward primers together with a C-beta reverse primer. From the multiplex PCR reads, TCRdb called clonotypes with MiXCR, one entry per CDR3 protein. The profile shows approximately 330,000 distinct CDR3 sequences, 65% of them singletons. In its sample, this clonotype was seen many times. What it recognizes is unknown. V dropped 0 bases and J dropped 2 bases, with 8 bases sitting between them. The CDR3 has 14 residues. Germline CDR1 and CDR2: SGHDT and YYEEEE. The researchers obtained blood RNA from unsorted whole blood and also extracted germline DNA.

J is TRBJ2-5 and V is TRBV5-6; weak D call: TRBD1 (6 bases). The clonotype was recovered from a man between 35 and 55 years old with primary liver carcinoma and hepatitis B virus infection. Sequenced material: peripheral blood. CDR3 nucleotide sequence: TGTGCCAGCAGCTTGGTGGACAGACAAGAGACCCAGTACTTC. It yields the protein CASSLVDRQETQYF.